This is a list of T cell receptor beta chains from one sample in a study of blood T cell repertoires in COVID-19. Profiled with immunoSEQ multiplex PCR; TCRdb holds only in-frame clones, not every one. The sample has about 280,000 clones; around nine tenths are singletons. Sequenced sample: PBMCs or T cells enriched from blood (not recorded which). The receptors stem from an older woman in a cohort exposed to, infected with or recovered from COVID-19 (not recorded which). The CDR3 runs from the conserved cysteine through the conserved F or W. D genes are given only for firm matches. Expanded clones are given a class, and other clones once, few, many or no size at all.

D gene	V gene	J gene	clone size	CDR3 DNA	CDR3 protein
TRBD2	TRBV28	TRBJ2-4	.	TGTGCCAGCAGTTCCTCATCTAGCGGTAAAAACATTCAGTACTTC	CASSSSSSGKNIQYF
.	TRBV24-1	TRBJ1-2	.	TGTGCCACCAGTGATTTACAGGTCCGCTACACCTTC	CATSDLQVRYTF
TRBD1	TRBV9	TRBJ1-2	.	TGTGCCAGCAGCGCCCGACAGGGGATCTATGGCTACACCTTC	CASSARQGIYGYTF
TRBD1	TRBV3-1/TRBV3-2	TRBJ1-4	.	TGTGCCAGCAGCCGGAAGACAGGGGCCGGACTGTTTTTT	CASSRKTGAGLFF
.	TRBV28	TRBJ1-2	once	TGTGCCAGCAGTCCAACAGGCGTAGGCTACACCTTC	CASSPTGVGYTF
.	TRBV6-2/TRBV6-3	TRBJ2-1	.	TGTGCCAGCAGCCCCGGCGGAGCCAATGAGCAGTTCTTC	CASSPGGANEQFF
TRBD2	TRBV6-4	TRBJ2-3	.	TGTGCCAGCAGGGTGACTAGCGGCACAGATACGCAGTATTTT	CASRVTSGTDTQYF
.	TRBV28	TRBJ2-5	.	TGTGCCAGCAGGAGGGGCGGGACTCAAGAGACCCAGTACTTC	CASRRGGTQETQYF
.	TRBV30	TRBJ1-4	.	TGTGCCTGGAGTGTACTAAGGGAAAAACTGTTTTTT	CAWSVLREKLFF
.	TRBV7-9	TRBJ1-1	.	TGTGCCAGCAGCGTTGGAGGCACTGAAGCTTTCTTT	CASSVGGTEAFF
TRBD1	TRBV5-1	TRBJ1-1	.	TGCGCCAGCAGCGGACGGACAGGGGGCATTACTGAAGCTTTCTTT	CASSGRTGGITEAFF
.	TRBV5-1	TRBJ1-6	.	TGCGCCAGCAGCTTGGACAGGGTGGGTTCACCCCTCCACTTT	CASSLDRVGSPLHF
.	TRBV30	TRBJ1-1	.	TGTGCCTGGGGGGGGACAACGGCGATGAACACTGAAGCTTTCTTT	CAWGGTTAMNTEAFF
.	TRBV9	TRBJ1-1	once	TGTGCCAGCAGCGTAGCACCAGGGGCGAACACTGAAGCTTTCTTT	CASSVAPGANTEAFF
.	TRBV7-6	TRBJ2-3	.	TGTGCCAGCAGCCGGCGCGATTGGGGGGAAGATACGCAGTATTTT	CASSRRDWGEDTQYF